This T cell receptor beta chain was sequenced for a study of vaccination effects on CD4 cells after COVID-19. At the level of the study: Researchers reported culturing two million PBMC in each well, adding about 9.5 IU/ml IL-2 and about 10 ug/ml peptides.

Broader study findings: Healthy vaccinees' vaccine-induced clones included only 1 of 255 that recognized common cold coronaviruses.

Regarding this clone: What it recognizes is unknown.

CDR1 and CDR2 from the germline V gene are MNHEY and SVGAGI. The CDR3 contains 15 residues. V was shortened by 3 bases and J by 0 bases, with 9 bases between the two germline ends. CD4+ T cell isolation took place after 10 days of culture. Participants received two doses of either the BNT162b2 or mRNA-1273 vaccine. Assay: immunoSEQ multiplex PCR; the TCRdb copy retains only in-frame clones and omits some. The table includes about 73,000 clones, roughly 73% detected once. V is TRBV6-5 and J is TRBJ1-3, with D possibly being TRBD1 (5 bases). This receptor was obtained from a human donor who received a COVID-19 vaccine. The sample in question was CD4+ T cells from PBMCs cultured without peptide, obtained after COVID-19 vaccination. CDR3 sequence reads: CASSYDSRSGNTIYF. CDR3 bases: TGTGCCAGCAGTTATGACAGCCGCTCTGGAAACACCATATATTTT.